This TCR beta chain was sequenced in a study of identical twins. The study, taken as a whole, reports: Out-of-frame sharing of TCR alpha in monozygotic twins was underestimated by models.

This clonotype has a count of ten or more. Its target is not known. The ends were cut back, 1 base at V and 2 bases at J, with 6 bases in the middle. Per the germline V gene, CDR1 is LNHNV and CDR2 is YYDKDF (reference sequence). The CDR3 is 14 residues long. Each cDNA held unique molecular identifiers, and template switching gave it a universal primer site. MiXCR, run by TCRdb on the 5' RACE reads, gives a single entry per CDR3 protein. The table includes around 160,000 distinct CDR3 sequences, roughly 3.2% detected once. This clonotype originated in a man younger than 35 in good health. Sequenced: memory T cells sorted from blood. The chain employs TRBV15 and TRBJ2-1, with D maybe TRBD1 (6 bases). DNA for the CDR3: TGTGCCACCAGCAGAGGGACAGCCTACAATGAGCAGTTCTTC. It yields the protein CATSRGTAYNEQFF.